A selection of T cell receptor beta chains follows, all from one sample in a study of blood T cell repertoires in COVID-19. Clones were read by immunoSEQ multiplex PCR, and TCRdb kept only the in-frame ones, dropping some. The data contain tens of thousands of clones, approximately 76% of them singletons. Specimen: peripheral blood. These receptors were collected from a man between 65 and 85 years old with active or convalescent COVID-19. Both conserved end residues are part of each CDR3. Each record gives: V gene, clone size, J gene, CDR3 protein. Clone size appears in some rows only: once, few, many, or a class for an expanded clone.

v_gene: TRBV2
abundance: -
j_gene: TRBJ2-3
CDR3aa: CASRSDSSTDTQYF

v_gene: TRBV9
abundance: -
j_gene: TRBJ1-6
CDR3aa: CASSDNRGISSPLHF

v_gene: TRBV7-3
abundance: -
j_gene: TRBJ2-3
CDR3aa: CASSLSGGVADTQYF

v_gene: TRBV4-2
abundance: -
j_gene: TRBJ2-7
CDR3aa: CASSQALGYEQYF

v_gene: TRBV27
abundance: -
j_gene: TRBJ2-5
CDR3aa: CATGRLGETQYF

v_gene: TRBV19
abundance: few
j_gene: TRBJ1-5
CDR3aa: CASRVTGGSNQPQHF

v_gene: TRBV28
abundance: -
j_gene: TRBJ2-7
CDR3aa: CASSFQLRDISSYEQYF

v_gene: TRBV7-9
abundance: -
j_gene: TRBJ1-4
CDR3aa: CASSLGELNEKLFF

v_gene: TRBV7-3
abundance: -
j_gene: TRBJ2-7
CDR3aa: CASSLMGTGSYEQYF

v_gene: TRBV4-1
abundance: -
j_gene: TRBJ1-5
CDR3aa: CASSQEGYNQPQHF

v_gene: TRBV6-5
abundance: -
j_gene: TRBJ2-7
CDR3aa: CASSYGTDTYEQYF

v_gene: TRBV28
abundance: few
j_gene: TRBJ2-7
CDR3aa: CATGWRGQLYEQYF

v_gene: TRBV12-3/TRBV12-4
abundance: -
j_gene: TRBJ2-1
CDR3aa: CASAPAVNNEQFF

v_gene: TRBV30
abundance: -
j_gene: TRBJ1-6
CDR3aa: CAWSPGHTYNSPLHF

v_gene: TRBV4-1
abundance: -
j_gene: TRBJ2-5
CDR3aa: CASSQVPGASGGQETQYF

v_gene: TRBV7-2
abundance: few
j_gene: TRBJ1-1
CDR3aa: CASSKQGGLTEAFF

v_gene: TRBV30
abundance: -
j_gene: TRBJ2-7
CDR3aa: CAWSPPGRSSYEQYF

v_gene: TRBV10-3
abundance: -
j_gene: TRBJ1-1
CDR3aa: CAISRQGETGAFF

v_gene: TRBV28
abundance: -
j_gene: TRBJ2-1
CDR3aa: CASRAGGLNEQFF

v_gene: TRBV5-1
abundance: -
j_gene: TRBJ1-5
CDR3aa: CASRLTVYSNQPQHF

v_gene: TRBV6-1
abundance: once
j_gene: TRBJ2-5
CDR3aa: CASSEVLVDRYF

v_gene: TRBV27
abundance: -
j_gene: TRBJ1-4
CDR3aa: CASSTDRGKTPEKLFF

v_gene: TRBV13
abundance: -
j_gene: TRBJ1-1
CDR3aa: CASSLGRRNTEAFF

v_gene: TRBV27
abundance: -
j_gene: TRBJ2-2
CDR3aa: CASRGLAGGYGGELFF

v_gene: TRBV3-1/TRBV3-2
abundance: -
j_gene: TRBJ2-2
CDR3aa: CAARTNSMNTGELFF

v_gene: TRBV28
abundance: -
j_gene: TRBJ2-7
CDR3aa: CASSWGGSEQYF

v_gene: TRBV6-5
abundance: -
j_gene: TRBJ1-6
CDR3aa: CASRKTRPDSPLHF